This T cell receptor (beta chain) is from a study of cytomegalovirus exposure and HLA in healthy donors. Overall study results and limits: An analysis was carried out later, and it reportedly showed fewer N-insertions in an Asian-associated ancestry cluster than the roughly 670-donor mean. Later genetic work tied a missense DCLRE1C variant to beta-chain V and J trimming.

CDR3 length: 14 amino acids. V lost 7 bases to trimming and J lost 2 bases, with 15 bases between them. The germline V gene has CDR1 MNHNS and CDR2 SASEGT. Primers for the PCR totalled 60 Vbeta and 13 Jbeta. The protocol was immunoSEQ multiplex PCR, while the TCRdb copy is restricted to in-frame clones and leaves out a portion. The sample includes more than 85,000 clones, around 60% of them seen just once. This clone was detected ten times or more. No antigen is known for it. The chain uses TRBV6-1 and TRBJ2-7; D perhaps matches TRBD1 (6 bases). This clonotype was obtained from a human donor in good health. The sequencing input was PBMCs. The CDR3 here is CASMKGQGPYEQYF. The DNA for the CDR3 is TGTGCCAGCATGAAAGGGCAGGGGCCCTACGAGCAGTACTTC.